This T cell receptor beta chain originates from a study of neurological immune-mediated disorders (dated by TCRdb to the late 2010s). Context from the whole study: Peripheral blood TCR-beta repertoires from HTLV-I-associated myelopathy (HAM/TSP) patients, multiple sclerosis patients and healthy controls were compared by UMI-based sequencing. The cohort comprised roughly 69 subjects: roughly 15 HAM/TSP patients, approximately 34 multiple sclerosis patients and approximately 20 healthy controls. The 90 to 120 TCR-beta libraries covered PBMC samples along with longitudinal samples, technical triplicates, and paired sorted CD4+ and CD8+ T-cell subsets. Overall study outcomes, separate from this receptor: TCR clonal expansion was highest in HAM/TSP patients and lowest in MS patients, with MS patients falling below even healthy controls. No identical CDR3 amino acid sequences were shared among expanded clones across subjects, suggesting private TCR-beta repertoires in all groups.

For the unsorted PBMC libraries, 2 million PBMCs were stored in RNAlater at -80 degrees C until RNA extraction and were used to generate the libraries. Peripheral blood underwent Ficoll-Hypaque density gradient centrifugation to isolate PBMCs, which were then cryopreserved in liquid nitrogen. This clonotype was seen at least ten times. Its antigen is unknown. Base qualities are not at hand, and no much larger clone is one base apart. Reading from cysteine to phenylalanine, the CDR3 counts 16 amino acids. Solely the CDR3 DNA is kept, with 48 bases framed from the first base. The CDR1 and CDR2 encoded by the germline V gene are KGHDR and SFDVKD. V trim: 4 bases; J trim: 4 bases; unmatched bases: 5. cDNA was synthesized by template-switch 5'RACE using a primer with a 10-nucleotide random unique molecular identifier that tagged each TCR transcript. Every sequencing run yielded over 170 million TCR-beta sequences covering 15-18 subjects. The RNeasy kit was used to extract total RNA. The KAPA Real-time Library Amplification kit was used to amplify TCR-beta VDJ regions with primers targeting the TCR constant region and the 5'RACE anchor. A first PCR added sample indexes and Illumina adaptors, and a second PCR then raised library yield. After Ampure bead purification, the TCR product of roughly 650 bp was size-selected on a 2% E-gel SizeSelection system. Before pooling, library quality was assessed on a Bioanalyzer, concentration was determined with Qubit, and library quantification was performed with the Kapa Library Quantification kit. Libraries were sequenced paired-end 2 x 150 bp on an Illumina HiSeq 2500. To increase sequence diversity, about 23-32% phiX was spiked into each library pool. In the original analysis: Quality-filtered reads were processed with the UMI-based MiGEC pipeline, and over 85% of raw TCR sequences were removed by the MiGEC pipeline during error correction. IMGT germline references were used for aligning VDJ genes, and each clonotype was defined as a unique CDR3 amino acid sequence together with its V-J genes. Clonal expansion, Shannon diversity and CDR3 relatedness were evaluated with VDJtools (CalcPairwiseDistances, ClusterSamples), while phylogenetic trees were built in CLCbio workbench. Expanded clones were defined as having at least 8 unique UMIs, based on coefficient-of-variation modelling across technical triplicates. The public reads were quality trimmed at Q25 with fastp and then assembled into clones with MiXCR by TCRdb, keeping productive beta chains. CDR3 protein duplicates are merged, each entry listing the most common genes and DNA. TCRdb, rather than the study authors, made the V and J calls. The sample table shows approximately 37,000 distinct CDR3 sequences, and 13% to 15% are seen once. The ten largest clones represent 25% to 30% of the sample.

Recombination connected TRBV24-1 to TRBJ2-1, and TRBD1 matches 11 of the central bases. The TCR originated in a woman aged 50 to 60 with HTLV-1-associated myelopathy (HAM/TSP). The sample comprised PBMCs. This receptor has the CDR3 CATSESGTGGYNEQFF. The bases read TGTGCCACCAGTGAATCCGGGACAGGGGGTTACAATGAGCAGTTCTTC.